The 28 T cell receptor beta chains presented below share a single source sample, sequenced in a study of blood T cells in healthy people across ages. A second PCR, run for about 7 to 12 cycles, used a sample-barcoded 5' primer plus a J-beta primer mix. TCRdb re-called the 5' RACE reads with MiXCR, one entry per CDR3 protein. Of 1.2 million to 1.5 million distinct CDR3 sequences listed, approximately 60% are singletons. The sequenced sample consisted of blood. The receptor set was obtained from a man aged 18 to 35 in good health.

The gene calls are TRBV20-1 and TRBJ1-2; no clear D gene. This CDR3 is 15 amino acids long. CDR1 and CDR2 from the germline V gene are DFQATT and SNEGSKA (reference sequence). Trimming cost V 1 base and J 2 bases, with 14 bases left between them. The CDR3 loop reads CSARAAKSGNYGYTF. The CDR3 DNA reads TGCAGTGCTAGAGCTGCCAAGAGTGGGAACTATGGCTACACCTTC.

V is TRBV4-1 and J is TRBJ2-7; unclear D gene. There are 17 residues in the CDR3. Trimming cost V 0 bases and J 1 base, with 16 bases left between them. Germline CDR1 is MGHRA and CDR2 is YSYEKL. The CDR3 DNA reads TGCGCCAGCAGCCAAGATCGGTTCGCGTCAGATTCCTACGAGCAGTACTTC. Amino acid sequence: CASSQDRFASDSYEQYF.

The chain is built from TRBV20-1 and TRBJ2-7, with no clear D. Between the trimmed V and J ends, which lost 5 bases and 9 bases, there was a span of 11 bases. The germline V gene encodes CDR1 DFQATT and CDR2 SNEGSKA (reference sequence). The CDR3 covers 10 residues. CDR3 region: CSAWFSGQYF. The CDR3 DNA reads as TGCAGTGCTTGGTTCAGTGGGCAGTACTTC.

The CDR3 sequence is CSARGSVGEQYF. The CDR3 region has the DNA TGCAGTGCTAGGGGATCCGTGGGTGAACAGTACTTC. The chain recombines TRBV20-1 with TRBJ2-5; no firm D call. The germline V and J ends were trimmed by 3 bases and 11 bases, with 16 bases remaining between them. CDR3 length: 12 amino acids. From germline, CDR1 is DFQATT and CDR2 SNEGSKA (reference sequence).

The gene calls are TRBV7-9 and TRBJ2-7; D gene uncertain. The CDR3 covers 13 residues. V was shortened by 5 bases and J by 1 base, with 9 bases between the two germline ends. Germline CDR1 reads SEHNR; CDR2 reads FQNEAQ (reference sequence). The CDR3 region is CASSATDSYEQYF. CDR3 nucleotides: TGTGCCAGCAGCGCGACGGATTCCTACGAGCAGTACTTC.

The V call is TRBV29-1, the J call TRBJ2-1, with TRBD1 as a possible D gene (5 bases). Germline CDR1 and CDR2: SQVTM and ANQGSEA. The V end lost 6 bases, the J end lost 5 bases, and 8 bases lay between the germline ends. CDR3 size: 11 residues. CDR3 in DNA: TGCAGCGTAATACAGGACAATGAGCAGTTCTTC. Amino acids: CSVIQDNEQFF.

This sequence joins TRBV12-3 or TRBV12-4 and TRBJ2-1; possibly TRBD1 for D (5 bases). This CDR3 has 15 residues. Trimming took 3 bases from V and 0 from J, leaving 9 bases between them. CDR3 in amino acids: CASSLDKSSYNEQFF. In DNA, the CDR3 is TGTGCCAGCAGTTTGGACAAGAGCTCCTACAATGAGCAGTTCTTC.

The J gene is TRBJ2-1, the V gene TRBV7-9; maybe TRBD2 (6 bases). Germline CDR1 SEHNR, CDR2 FQNEAQ (reference sequence). V dropped 5 bases and J dropped 4 bases, with 15 bases sitting between them. This CDR3 spans 15 amino acids. The CDR3 DNA is TGTGCCAGCAGCAATGGACCAGCGGGTTACAATGAGCAGTTCTTC. The encoded protein is CASSNGPAGYNEQFF.

This clonotype was seen a few times. J is TRBJ1-2 and V is TRBV20-1; D is unresolved. The CDR3 length is 10 residues. The V end was cut by 5 bases, the J end by 8 bases, with 9 bases between. Germline CDR1 is DFQATT and CDR2 is SNEGSKA (reference sequence). This CDR3 is CSADLVGYTF. CDR3 DNA sequence: TGCAGTGCTGACTTGGTGGGCTACACCTTC.

This clonotype was picked up a small number of times. The V call is TRBV20-1, the J call TRBJ1-5, with TRBD1 matching 8 bases. Losses at the gene ends were 0 bases for V and 2 bases for J; bases not matched to a gene: 9. The CDR3 sequence is 17 residues long. Germline-derived CDR1 and CDR2 are DFQATT and SNEGSKA (reference sequence). The CDR3 bases are TGCAGTGCTAGAGATCAGACACAGGGGGTTGGCAATCAGCCCCAGCATTTT. It codes for CSARDQTQGVGNQPQHF.

This chain joins TRBV11-2 and TRBJ1-1; D is uncertain. V lost 2 bases to trimming and J lost 1 base, with 11 bases between them. CDR1 is SGHAT, CDR2 FQNNGV, per germline. The CDR3 is 15 residues long. CDR3 bases: TGTGCCAGCAGCTTATGGGCAGGCAGGAACACTGAAGCTTTCTTT. Protein product: CASSLWAGRNTEAFF.

The chain combines TRBV29-1 with TRBJ1-2, with D unclear. CDR1 and CDR2 (germline): SQVTM, ANQGSEA. The CDR3 spans 11 residues. Trimming stripped 3 bases from V and 4 bases from J, with 6 bases between. The CDR3 DNA reads TGCAGCGTTGACGATAGCTATGGCTACACCTTC. Its translation is CSVDDSYGYTF.

This clonotype was recorded a few times. The V call is TRBV6-6, the J call TRBJ1-1; tentative D call: TRBD1 (6 bases). Trimming took off 5 bases at V and 1 base at J, with 11 bases between the two ends. CDR1 is MNHNY, CDR2 SVGAGI, per germline (reference sequence). The CDR3 loop spans 14 amino acids. CDR3 region: CASSPWTANTEAFF. The DNA for the CDR3 is TGTGCCAGCAGTCCATGGACAGCGAACACTGAAGCTTTCTTT.

The chain has TRBV20-1 and TRBJ2-2, with 8 bases identical to TRBD2. Germline CDR1 DFQATT, CDR2 SNEGSKA (reference sequence). The CDR3 consists of 14 residues. V was pared by 3 bases and J by 9 bases, with 9 bases of the junction left unmatched. DNA of the CDR3: TGCAGTGCTAGGCCAAGCGGGAGCGGCAGGGAGCTGTTTTTT. Protein product: CSARPSGSGRELFF.

V is TRBV12-3 or TRBV12-4 and J is TRBJ2-1; 7 nucleotides line up with TRBD2. The CDR3 length is 13 residues. V trimming: 8 bases; J trimming: 4 bases; junction bases outside the gene matches: 5. The CDR3 DNA reads TGTGCCAGCTGGCCTAGCGGATACAATGAGCAGTTCTTC. This translates into CASWPSGYNEQFF.

This clonotype occurred a few times. The chain uses TRBV4-1 and TRBJ2-7, with 8 nucleotides matching TRBD2. The CDR3 is 16 residues long. CDR1 and CDR2 from the germline V gene are MGHRA and YSYEKL. V gave up 0 bases and J gave up 2 bases; unmatched junction bases: 6. The CDR3 DNA is TGCGCCAGCAGCCAAGAGTCTCAAGCGGGGGCCTACGAGCAGTACTTC. Translation gives CASSQESQAGAYEQYF.

V and J are TRBV6-1 and TRBJ2-7; D remains unclear. Trimming took 6 bases from V and 5 from J, leaving 11 bases between them. CDR1 and CDR2 (germline): MNHNS, SASEGT. CDR3 length: 12 residues. CDR3: CASRDLWNEQYF. The CDR3 DNA reads as TGTGCCAGCAGAGACCTCTGGAACGAGCAGTACTTC.

This chain connects TRBV14 to TRBJ1-4, with 8 bases identical to TRBD1. Germline loops: CDR1 SGHDN, CDR2 FVKESK. There are 16 residues in the CDR3. V was clipped by 2 bases and J by 4 bases; unmatched bases: 6. CDR3 sequence (DNA): TGTGCCAGCAGCCAACTTGGGACAGGTTATAATGAAAAACTGTTTTTT. Translating gives CASSQLGTGYNEKLFF.

This clonotype was counted only a few times. This chain joins TRBV29-1 and TRBJ2-7; 7 bases agree with TRBD2. Germline CDR1 SQVTM, CDR2 ANQGSEA. Trimming removed 3 bases from V and 3 bases from J; junction bases left unmatched: 2. The CDR3 has 12 amino acids. The CDR3 spells CSVEGGGYEQYF. In DNA, the CDR3 is TGCAGCGTTGAGGGCGGGGGCTACGAGCAGTACTTC.

The V and J genes are TRBV20-1 and TRBJ2-7; D remains unclear. This CDR3 has 14 residues. The germline V gene has CDR1 DFQATT and CDR2 SNEGSKA (reference sequence). Trimming removed 0 bases from V and 2 bases from J, with 11 bases in between. CDR3 DNA sequence: TGCAGTGCTAGAGAGAGGTTTGCCCCCTACGAGCAGTACTTC. As protein: CSARERFAPYEQYF.

The chain joins TRBV5-1 to TRBJ2-7; D assignment may be TRBD1 or TRBD2 (5 bases each). In germline, CDR1 is SGHRS, CDR2 YFSETQ. CDR3 length equals 15 residues. V was shortened by 0 bases and J by 0 bases, with 10 bases between the two germline ends. The CDR3 reads CASSLGGTYSYEQYF. The CDR3 DNA reads as TGCGCCAGCAGCTTGGGGGGGACGTACTCCTACGAGCAGTACTTC.

This clonotype was recorded a few times. V is TRBV27 and J is TRBJ2-7; either TRBD1 or TRBD2 may fit D (5 bases each). The V end lost 8 bases, the J end lost 2 bases, and 10 bases lay between the germline ends. The CDR3 is 12 residues long. Germline CDR1 MNHEY, CDR2 SMNVEV (reference sequence). CDR3 bases: TGTGCCAGCGGGACGTCCGCCTACGAGCAGTACTTC. Translating it yields CASGTSAYEQYF.

The rearrangement links TRBV20-1 to TRBJ2-3; D gene ambiguous. Trimming shortened V by 4 bases and J by 8 bases, and 13 bases separated the two germline ends. Per germline, CDR1 DFQATT and CDR2 SNEGSKA (reference sequence). This CDR3 spans 12 amino acids. CDR3 loop: CSAIYTQTTQYF. The DNA of the CDR3 is TGCAGTGCTATATACACTCAAACTACGCAGTATTTT.

The chain is built from TRBV20-1 and TRBJ2-7, with TRBD2 matching 8 bases. V was clipped by 5 bases and J by 3 bases; unmatched bases: 9. The CDR3 extends over 14 amino acids. CDR1 DFQATT and CDR2 SNEGSKA come from the germline V gene (reference sequence). The CDR3 sequence: CSADRGLAGYEQYF. CDR3 coding DNA: TGCAGTGCTGACCGAGGGCTAGCGGGCTACGAGCAGTACTTC.

This chain links TRBV5-1 with TRBJ1-1; TRBD1 aligns across 9 bases. The V gene end was trimmed by 4 bases and the J gene end by 5 bases; junction bases not matched to a gene: 12. The CDR3 totals 16 residues. Germline CDR1 reads SGHRS; CDR2 reads YFSETQ. The CDR3 sequence is CASSGGQGFGATEAFF. Here the CDR3 DNA reads TGCGCCAGCAGCGGTGGACAGGGGTTTGGGGCGACTGAAGCTTTCTTT. The full variable domain, rest sourced from reference TRBV5-1 and TRBJ1-1, is KAGVTQTPRYLIKTRGQQVTLSCSPISGHRSVSWYQQTPGQGLQFLFEYFSETQRNKGNFPGRFSGRQFSNSRSEMNVSTLELGDSALYLCASSGGQGFGATEAFFGQGTRLTVV.

This clonotype occurred a few times. This chain links TRBV4-3 with TRBJ2-5, with D tentatively TRBD2 (6 bases). Between the trimmed V and J ends, which lost 1 base and 0 bases, there was a span of 18 bases. The CDR3 has 18 amino acids. Germline CDR1 is LGHNA and CDR2 is YSLEER. Here the CDR3 DNA reads TGCGCCAGCAGCCAAGGCTCTAGCGCGATCCGGTACCAAGAGACCCAGTACTTC. Translated, it gives CASSQGSSAIRYQETQYF.

This chain links TRBV2 with TRBJ2-2; 9 nucleotides align to TRBD2. CDR1 and CDR2 from the germline V gene are SNHLY and FYNNEI. This CDR3 is 14 amino acids long. The V segment lost 6 bases and the J segment 5 bases; nucleotides outside the gene matches: 4. DNA for the CDR3: TGTGCCAGCAGGAGCGGGGGGTGGACCGGGGAGCTGTTTTTT. Protein: CASRSGGWTGELFF.

There are a few counts of this clonotype. V is TRBV4-3 and J is TRBJ2-5; no definite D call. This CDR3 is 16 amino acids long. Trimming shortened V by 1 base and J by 3 bases, and 15 bases separated the two germline ends. Germline lookup yields CDR1 LGHNA and CDR2 YSLEER. The CDR3, as DNA: TGCGCCAGCAGCCAAGGGTCGACCGGACGGGAAGAGACCCAGTACTTC. Translated: CASSQGSTGREETQYF.